This T cell receptor beta chain was retrieved from a study of T cells in Graves' hyperthyroidism and ophthalmopathy. Across the whole study: Peripheral blood was drawn at first diagnosis, prior to all treatment.

RNA transcripts served as the template for amplifying TCR beta CDR3 regions. The study used the HTBI primer set for a first-round RT-PCR of the TCR CDR3. TCRdb fed the multiplex PCR reads into MiXCR, producing one record per CDR3 protein. Of hundreds of thousands of distinct CDR3 sequences listed, less than 20% are singletons. V shed 2 bases and J shed 0 bases, with 24 bases lying between them. This CDR3 spans 20 amino acids. Germline CDR1 is MNHNS and CDR2 is SASEGT. Exclusion followed for patients with uncontrolled infection, other autoimmune disease, pregnancy or lactation. V usage is TRBV6-1 and J usage is TRBJ2-3; no clear D gene. The sequenced sample was blood. This TCR derives from a man in his forties with Graves' ophthalmopathy. CDR3 DNA sequence: TGTGCCAGCAGTGAATATCCCCCCCCTACTCTCGAGGAGAGCACAGATACGCAGTATTTT. Residues: CASSEYPPPTLEESTDTQYF.